A selection of T cell receptor beta chains follows, all from one sample in a study of T cell repertoires in cytomegalovirus infection. MiXCR, run by TCRdb on the reads, gives a single entry per CDR3 protein. The sample lists around 120,000 distinct CDR3 sequences, 7% to 10% occurring once. Specimen: PBMCs. These receptors were collected from a human donor in good health (CMV status not recorded). Some clones in this sample may be carry-over from other donors' samples. Both conserved end residues are part of each CDR3. A D gene is named only where the DNA matches it firmly. Only some rows state a clone size, as once, few, many or a class for expanded clones.

TRBJ2-7 TRBV19 - - TGTGCCAGTAGGGAAGGGACTTATCCTTACGAGCAGTACTTC CASREGTYPYEQYF
TRBJ2-1 TRBV6-1 - many TGTGCCAGCAGTGAATATGGCTCAGGGCCTTACAATGAGCAGTTCTTC CASSEYGSGPYNEQFF
TRBJ1-1 TRBV6-1 - many TGTGCCAGCAGCCAGACAGGAACGGCCACTGAAGCTTTCTTT CASSQTGTATEAFF
TRBJ2-1 TRBV5-6 TRBD2 many TGTGCCAGCAGCTTGGCTCTAGCGGGGGTGGTGGATGAGCAGTTCTTC CASSLALAGVVDEQFF
TRBJ2-7 TRBV30 - - TGTGCCTGGAGCGAAAACTACGAGCAGTACTTC CAWSENYEQYF
TRBJ2-7 TRBV7-2 - many TGTGCCAGCAGCTTAGACTATTCCTACGAGCAGTACTTC CASSLDYSYEQYF
TRBJ1-1 TRBV4-1 - many TGCGCCAGCCGATGGACGGAGGGGACTGAAGCTTTCTTT CASRWTEGTEAFF
TRBJ1-6 TRBV5-4 TRBD1 many TGTGCCAGCAGCTTGGCCGGGACAGGGACTTCACCCCTCCACTTT CASSLAGTGTSPLHF
TRBJ1-2 TRBV29-1 - few TGCAGCGTTGCGGGGAACTATGGCTACACCTTC CSVAGNYGYTF
TRBJ1-5 TRBV5-1 - many TGCGCCAGCAGCTGGGCGGGGGGCAGAAATCAGCCCCAGCATTTT CASSWAGGRNQPQHF
TRBJ2-3 TRBV5-1 - few TGCGCCAGCAGCTGGGGGCTGGAGGCAGATACGCAGTATTTT CASSWGLEADTQYF
TRBJ1-2 TRBV5-5 - many TGTGCCAGCAGCTCTTCAGGGACAAACTATGGCTACACCTTC CASSSSGTNYGYTF
TRBJ1-2 TRBV20-1 - many TGCAGTGCTCCCCCCGAAGGAAAAGACTATGGCTACACCTTC CSAPPEGKDYGYTF
TRBJ1-1 TRBV19 TRBD1 many TGTGCCAGTACCCCCCCGACAGGGGGCTTCGCTGAAGCTTTCTTT CASTPPTGGFAEAFF
TRBJ2-5 TRBV19 - few TGTGCCAGTAGTATGGCAGGGACTGGGGAGACCCAGTACTTC CASSMAGTGETQYF
TRBJ1-2 TRBV12-3/TRBV12-4 TRBD1 many TGTGCCAGCATTCATTTAGCTCAGGACAGGGGCAGGAATGGCTACACCTTC CASIHLAQDRGRNGYTF
TRBJ2-3 TRBV19 - many TGTGCCAGTAGTGGAGGGGGCTTATCGTCTAGCACAGATACGCAGTATTTT CASSGGGLSSSTDTQYF
TRBJ2-2 TRBV7-7 - many TGTGCCAGCAGCTTAAAATTCGGAGGGAACACCGGGGAGCTGTTTTTT CASSLKFGGNTGELFF
TRBJ2-2 TRBV6-5 - many TGTGCCAGCAGTTACTTTGGGACACCGAACACCGGGGAGCTGTTTTTT CASSYFGTPNTGELFF
TRBJ2-1 TRBV2 - few TGTGCCAGCAGCCGTGAGCAGCCCAAATACAATGAGCAGTTCTTC CASSREQPKYNEQFF
TRBJ2-7 TRBV7-9 - many TGTGCCAGCAGCCCGGACAAATACTACGAGCAGTACTTC CASSPDKYYEQYF
TRBJ2-5 TRBV7-8 TRBD1 many TGTGCCAGCAGCTTGGGCAGGGGGGAGACCCAGTACTTC CASSLGRGETQYF
TRBJ2-1 TRBV19 - many TGTGCCAGTAGTAGTGGGCGCCCCTTCTACAATGAGCAGTTCTTC CASSSGRPFYNEQFF
TRBJ2-3 TRBV7-2 TRBD2 many TGTGCCAGCAGCTTAGCACTAGCGGGGGGGGGGGCAGATACGCAGTATTTT CASSLALAGGGADTQYF
TRBJ1-5 TRBV7-9 - many TGTGCCAGCAGCTTCTCCGGGGTAGTCGGGCAGCCCCAGCATTTT CASSFSGVVGQPQHF
TRBJ1-1 TRBV5-1 - many TGCGCCAGCAGCCCGGGGGGGTATGTGGGCACTGAAGCTTTCTTT CASSPGGYVGTEAFF
TRBJ2-7 TRBV4-1 - many TGCGCCAGCAGCCAAGCACCTAGCTACGAGCAGTACTTC CASSQAPSYEQYF
TRBJ1-2 TRBV25-1 - many TGTGCCAGCAGAGGTGTCAAGGGCGGCTATGGCTACACCTTC CASRGVKGGYGYTF
TRBJ1-1 TRBV7-2 TRBD1 many TGTGCCAGCAGGTCCGGGACAGGGATGGGGAGCACTGAAGCTTTCTTT CASRSGTGMGSTEAFF
TRBJ2-3 TRBV28 - few TGTGCCAGCAGTACTAGGACAGATACGCAGTATTTT CASSTRTDTQYF
TRBJ1-1 TRBV9 - few TGTGCCAGCAGCAGGGGAGCGCAGACACAAGAAGCTTTCTTT CASSRGAQTQEAFF
TRBJ2-3 TRBV2 - many TGTGCCAGCACCCACCCCGGGGACACAGATACGCAGTATTTT CASTHPGDTDTQYF
TRBJ1-2 TRBV7-2 - many TGTGCCAGCAGCTTAGCGGACGTTGGCGGCGGCTACACCTTC CASSLADVGGGYTF
TRBJ1-1 TRBV6-2/TRBV6-3 - many TGTGCCAGCAGTCCCGCCGAGTCGGAAGCTTTCTTT CASSPAESEAFF
TRBJ1-1 TRBV28 - - TGTGCCAGCAGTTTTCTGGGACCAGGGGACACTGAAGCTTTCTTT CASSFLGPGDTEAFF
TRBJ2-1 TRBV28 - - TGTGCCAGCAGCAACCGGACAGTATCAAATGAGCAGTTCTTC CASSNRTVSNEQFF
TRBJ1-1 TRBV28 - many TGTGCCAGCAGTTTATTGGGGACTACCAACACTGAAGCTTTCTTT CASSLLGTTNTEAFF
TRBJ2-5 TRBV7-2 - many TGTGCCAGCAGCTTAGGGGCGGGCAGGGAGACCCAGTACTTC CASSLGAGRETQYF
TRBJ2-5 TRBV7-2 - many TGTGCCAGCAGCCCCCGGGGGCCTGAGTACCAAGAGACCCAGTACTTC CASSPRGPEYQETQYF
TRBJ2-1 TRBV12-3/TRBV12-4 - many TGTGCCAGCAGCCCGAGGGCAAATGGGAATGAGCAGTTCTTC CASSPRANGNEQFF
TRBJ1-2 TRBV20-1 - many TGCAGTGCTAAAACCGGGACACCGTCCACCTTC CSAKTGTPSTF
TRBJ1-2 TRBV7-9 TRBD1 many TGTGCCAGCAGCTTAGGAGGCCAGGGGGCTGTCGGCCGCTATGGCTACACCTTC CASSLGGQGAVGRYGYTF
TRBJ2-2 TRBV12-3/TRBV12-4 TRBD1 - TGTGCCAGCAGCCCACAGGGGGGGAACACCGGGGAGCTGTTTTTT CASSPQGGNTGELFF
TRBJ2-4 TRBV20-1 TRBD1 many TGCAGTGCTATCAGGGGGGCCAAAAACATTCAGTACTTC CSAIRGAKNIQYF
TRBJ1-1 TRBV19 - - TGTGCCAGTAGTCGGGGGCAGGTAATTTCTGAAGCTTTCTTT CASSRGQVISEAFF
TRBJ2-5 TRBV10-3 TRBD2 many TGTGCCATCAGTGAGTCGGCGGGAGGAGGAGAGACCCAGTACTTC CAISESAGGGETQYF
TRBJ2-2 TRBV20-1 - few TGCAGTGTAAGGGAAATCAACACCGGGGAGCTGTTTTTT CSVREINTGELFF
TRBJ2-7 TRBV28 TRBD1 many TGTGCCAGCAGTTTTGGGGACAGGGATGACGAGCAGTACTTC CASSFGDRDDEQYF
TRBJ2-1 TRBV7-9 - many TGTGCCAGCACCAACAATGAGCAGTTCTTC CASTNNEQFF
TRBJ2-7 TRBV20-1 - few TGCAGTGCTAGAGAAGGCTACGAGCAGTACTTC CSAREGYEQYF
TRBJ1-5 TRBV7-2 TRBD1 many TGTGCCAGCAGCTCTGGACAGGGTGGACAGCCCCAGCATTTT CASSSGQGGQPQHF